The clone carrying this TCR beta chain was counted at least ten times. The antigen remains undetermined. TCRdb reprocessed the 5' RACE reads via MiXCR and lists one record per CDR3 protein. The sample holds approximately 100,000 distinct CDR3 sequences, about 3.8% seen once. This record comes from a study of neurological immune-mediated disorders. Broader study findings: Clinical and MRI features did not associate with the cluster found in multiple sclerosis patients. HTLV-1-associated myelopathy displayed the greatest TCR clonal expansion, and multiple sclerosis exhibited the smallest, lower than that of healthy controls.

Germline CDR1 LGHNT, CDR2 FRNRAP. The length of the CDR3 is 13 residues. The V and J ends lost 7 bases and 3 bases, in that order; junction bases with no gene match: 3. The rearrangement links TRBV12-5 to TRBJ2-3; 8 bases map to TRBD2. The sequencing sample was made of PBMCs. The receptor comes from a woman in her late teens or twenties with multiple sclerosis. The chain's CDR3 is CASDERGTDTQYF. CDR3 DNA sequence: TGTGCTAGTGACGAGCGGGGGACAGATACGCAGTATTTT.